Here is one TCR beta chain with its context. Its antigen remains unidentified. Before thyroid surgery, none of the patients had received any treatment. The sample comes from a study of metastatic and nonmetastatic thyroid tumors. Study context: Malignant and benign thyroid patients had repertoires compared in peripheral blood and tumor or nodule tissue. Study-level results: Reportedly, malignant thyroid tumors had significantly higher TCR beta diversity than benign nodules, in blood and tumor.

Per the original methods: Variation in CDR3 across clinicopathological groups served as the basis for constructing a distant-metastasis classifier in papillary thyroid cancer. TCRdb reprocessed the PCR reads via MiXCR. For this entry, the V and J calls and clone size follow TCRdb and not the study's own pipeline. The table records about 15,000 clones, nearly 35% of them present only once. Germline V lookup: CDR1 PRHDT, CDR2 FYEKMQ (reference sequence). V was cut by 7 bases and J by 2 bases, with 12 bases left in between. The CDR3 covers 14 residues. The sequenced sample was tumor tissue. The sequence was collected from a male donor with papillary thyroid cancer or a benign thyroid nodule (not recorded which). Some clones in this sample may be carry-over from other donors' samples. This chain connects TRBV13 to TRBJ2-1; possible D gene TRBD1, 6 bases. Here the CDR3 reads CASNWGRTYNEQFF. CDR3 DNA: TGTGCCAGCAACTGGGGGCGGACCTACAATGAGCAGTTCTTC.